Below are 8 T cell receptor beta chains sequenced from a single sample in a study of CD8+CD57+ T cells in acquired aplastic anemia. Both TCR beta VDJ combination and CDR3 sequence profiling were carried out. Genomic DNA was the template for this profiling. MiXCR, applied by TCRdb to the reads, yields one record per CDR3 protein. Of some 190,000 distinct CDR3 sequences in the sample, 35% to 50% were seen once. Sequencing used sorted CD4+, CD8+, or CD8+CD57+ T cells (not recorded which) from PBMCs. These receptors were taken from a human donor in good health.

V is TRBV28 and J is TRBJ1-1, with D unclear. With 3 bases removed from V and 0 bases from J, the gap between germline ends came to 11 bases. Germline CDR1 MDHEN, CDR2 SYDVKM. The CDR3 extends over 15 amino acids. The CDR3 spells CASSLPKGMNTEAFF. The CDR3 DNA is TGTGCCAGCAGTTTGCCCAAGGGTATGAACACTGAAGCTTTCTTT.

The V call is TRBV5-1, the J call TRBJ1-4; a weak D match, TRBD1 (6 bases). V was trimmed by 0 bases and J by 4 bases, leaving 13 bases between them. CDR1 and CDR2 (germline): SGHRS, YFSETQ. This CDR3 is 16 amino acids long. CDR3 DNA: TGCGCCAGCAGCTTGGCCGGTGGGACACTTAATGAAAAACTGTTTTTT. This sequence encodes CASSLAGGTLNEKLFF.

As concerns this clonotype: A much larger clone sits a single nucleotide away, making a read error possible. Written as DNA, the CDR3 is TGTGCCAGCAACACCGCGGGGGGCGGAAACGTTTACAATGAGCAGTTCTTC. Its translation: CASNTAGGGNVYNEQFF. V is TRBV9 and J is TRBJ2-1; the match to TRBD2 covers 8 bases. The germline V gene encodes CDR1 SGDLS and CDR2 YYNGEE. This CDR3 has 17 amino acids. V shed 6 bases, J shed 4 bases, and the junction held 15 bases outside the gene matches.

This clonotype was detected a few times. The chain employs TRBV19 and TRBJ2-2; D not certain. CDR3 size: 10 residues. V lost 6 bases to trimming and J lost 6 bases, with 2 bases between them. Germline lookup yields CDR1 LNHDA and CDR2 SQIVND (reference sequence). The CDR3 coding sequence is TGTGCCAGTAGACCCGGGGAGCTGTTTTTT. It specifies CASRPGELFF. Using reference TRBV19 and TRBJ2-2 for the parts outside the CDR3, the full variable domain is DGGITQSPKYLFRKEGQNVTLSCEQNLNHDAMYWYRQDPGQGLRLIYYSQIVNDFQKGDIAEGYSVSREKKESFPLTVTSAQKNPTAFYLCASRPGELFFGEGSRLTVL.

This clonotype was counted many times. The chain has TRBV9 and TRBJ2-5, with D unresolved. CDR1 and CDR2 (germline): SGDLS, YYNGEE. There are 12 residues in the CDR3. Trimming removed 4 bases from V and 7 bases from J, with 11 bases in between. The CDR3 protein is CASSPGSGTQYF. The CDR3 DNA reads as TGTGCCAGCAGCCCAGGATCGGGGACCCAGTACTTC.

This chain connects TRBV20-1 to TRBJ2-6; possible D gene TRBD1, 5 bases. V lost 3 bases to trimming and J lost 7 bases, with 13 bases between them. There are 14 residues in the CDR3. Germline V CDR1 and CDR2: DFQATT, SNEGSKA (reference sequence). In DNA, the CDR3 is TGCAGTGCTAGGGGCCCGTGGGGCGCCAACGTCCTGACTTTC. It specifies CSARGPWGANVLTF.

The chain couples TRBV9 to TRBJ2-1; 15 bases align to TRBD2. V shed 4 bases, J shed 8 bases, and the junction held 10 bases outside the gene matches. The CDR3 runs 17 residues. The V gene's germline CDR1 is SGDLS and CDR2 YYNGEE. The chain's CDR3 is CASSRTSGRAEVYEQFF. The CDR3 coding sequence is TGTGCCAGCAGCAGGACTAGCGGGAGGGCCGAGGTATATGAGCAGTTCTTC.

The rearrangement joins TRBV18 to TRBJ1-1; D is uncertain. CDR1 is KGHSH, CDR2 LQKENI, per germline. The CDR3 covers 14 residues. V lost 2 bases, J lost 6 bases, and 13 bases lay in between. CDR3 bases: TGTGCCAGCTCACCAGCGGTGAGGTCTGCTGAAGCTTTCTTT. As protein: CASSPAVRSAEAFF.